Listed below are T cell receptor beta chains from one sample, sequenced in a study of T-cell reconstitution after alpha-beta-depleted transplantation in children. TCRdb re-derived calls from the PCR reads in MiXCR, one entry per CDR3 protein. The table includes 300,000 to 400,000 distinct CDR3 sequences, roughly 21% detected once. The sequencing used PBMCs, mostly from graft donor cells, collected 180 days after TCRalphabeta/CD19-depleted stem cell transplant. The receptors shown here come from a male patient younger than 18 who had a stem cell transplant for acute lymphoblastic leukemia, so the T cells may come from the graft donor. Both conserved end residues are part of each CDR3. Fields, in order: CDR3 DNA, CDR3 protein, J gene, V gene, D gene, clone size. A D gene is named only where the DNA matches it firmly. Clone sizes are given selectively: once, few, many, or a class where the clone is expanded.

TGTGCCAGCAGTCGCGCCCTAGGAAGCTCCTACGAGCAGTACTTC | CASSRALGSSYEQYF | TRBJ2-7 | TRBV27 | . | few
TGTGCCACCAGTGATTTGCCCAGCGGGAGTGGAGATACGCAGTATTTT | CATSDLPSGSGDTQYF | TRBJ2-3 | TRBV24-1 | TRBD2 | .
TGCGCCAGCGGGCTGACTAGCGGGTCCTACAATGAGCAGTTCTTC | CASGLTSGSYNEQFF | TRBJ2-1 | TRBV5-1 | TRBD2 | few
TGTGCCAGCAGTTTATCGTACAGGGGTCTCCAAGAGACCCAGTACTTC | CASSLSYRGLQETQYF | TRBJ2-5 | TRBV27 | TRBD1 | .
TGTGCCAGCAGCCTCGGACAGGGGGTCTACAATGAGCAGTTCTTC | CASSLGQGVYNEQFF | TRBJ2-1 | TRBV7-3 | TRBD1 | many
TGTGCCACCAGCCCTACGACAGATACGCAGTATTTT | CATSPTTDTQYF | TRBJ2-3 | TRBV15 | . | few
TGTGCCAGCAGTGTTCGGGGGGCAGGTGGAAACACCATATATTTT | CASSVRGAGGNTIYF | TRBJ1-3 | TRBV27 | . | .
TGCGCCAGCAGCTTCGGGACTAGCGGGGACTACGAGCAGTACTTC | CASSFGTSGDYEQYF | TRBJ2-7 | TRBV5-1 | TRBD2 | many
TGTGCCGCGGGACTAAACCCCTACGAGCAGTACTTC | CAAGLNPYEQYF | TRBJ2-7 | TRBV15 | TRBD2 | .
TGCGCCAGCAGCCTACCGGGTCCCTACGAGCAGTACTTC | CASSLPGPYEQYF | TRBJ2-7 | TRBV5-1 | . | many
TGTGCCAGCTCACCATTGGGGCAGGACGACACTGAAGCTTTCTTT | CASSPLGQDDTEAFF | TRBJ1-1 | TRBV18 | . | .
TGTGCCAGCAGCCAAGACCGGCTAGCGGGGAACACCGGGGAGCTGTTTTTT | CASSQDRLAGNTGELFF | TRBJ2-2 | TRBV14 | TRBD2 | .
TGTGCCAGCAGCCCCCGTTGGGGAGTCTACGAGCAGTACTTC | CASSPRWGVYEQYF | TRBJ2-7 | TRBV11-2 | . | few
TGTGCCAGTGACCGGACTAGCGGCACCGGGGAGCTGTTTTTT | CASDRTSGTGELFF | TRBJ2-2 | TRBV19 | TRBD2 | .
TGTGCCAGCAGTTTCTTGGCAGGGGGACCTAACTATGGCTACACCTTC | CASSFLAGGPNYGYTF | TRBJ1-2 | TRBV27 | TRBD1 | .
TGTGCCAGCAGTTTCTTTGGGGCGAACACTGAAGCTTTCTTT | CASSFFGANTEAFF | TRBJ1-1 | TRBV27 | . | few
TGTGCCAGCTCACGTTACACAGGTGAAGCTTTCTTT | CASSRYTGEAFF | TRBJ1-1 | TRBV18 | . | few
TGTGCCAGCAGCTGGCGGGGGGACTCCTACGAGCAGTACTTC | CASSWRGDSYEQYF | TRBJ2-7 | TRBV11-2 | TRBD2 | .
TGTGCCAGCAGCACCGTAAATGAGCAGTTCTTC | CASSTVNEQFF | TRBJ2-1 | TRBV12-3/TRBV12-4 | . | .
TGTGCCAGCAGCTTTTTAGGGAGAGAGACCCAGTACTTC | CASSFLGRETQYF | TRBJ2-5 | TRBV7-6 | . | .
TGTGCCAGCAGCCAAGACTACCCAGGATTTTATGGCTACACCTTC | CASSQDYPGFYGYTF | TRBJ1-2 | TRBV3-1 | . | .
TGTGCCAGCAGCCCCCGGTTTGGGCTAGCGGGAGTCCCCCACTACGAGCAGTACTTC | CASSPRFGLAGVPHYEQYF | TRBJ2-7 | TRBV3-1 | TRBD2 | many
TGTGCCAGCAGTTCAGGCCCTGAGCAGTTCTTC | CASSSGPEQFF | TRBJ2-1 | TRBV12-3/TRBV12-4 | . | .
TGTGCCAGCAGTTTCGACAGTACAGGAGGCAATCAGCCCCAGCATTTT | CASSFDSTGGNQPQHF | TRBJ1-5 | TRBV28 | . | .
TGTGCCAGCAGCCAAGATCTAGCGGGGAGGGTAGGGACCCAGTACTTC | CASSQDLAGRVGTQYF | TRBJ2-5 | TRBV3-1 | TRBD2 | .
TGTGCCAGCAGTCCCGGGACTAGTCACTACGAGCAGTACTTC | CASSPGTSHYEQYF | TRBJ2-7 | TRBV28 | TRBD2 | .
TGTGCCACCGGGATGGCGGCGACCTACAATGAGCAGTTCTTC | CATGMAATYNEQFF | TRBJ2-1 | TRBV15 | . | few
TGTGCCACCAGTATGCCGTCACCCACAAGTATCACAGATACGCAGTATTTT | CATSMPSPTSITDTQYF | TRBJ2-3 | TRBV12-3/TRBV12-4 | . | many
TGCAGCGGAATAGGACTAGCGCCCTACAATGAGCAGTTCTTC | CSGIGLAPYNEQFF | TRBJ2-1 | TRBV29-1 | TRBD2 | .
TGCAGCTCCGGACAGGGAAAGGAGCAGTACTTC | CSSGQGKEQYF | TRBJ2-7 | TRBV20-1 | TRBD1 | .
TGTGCCAGCAGCTTAGGGACTAGCGGGAGATCAGATACGCAGTATTTT | CASSLGTSGRSDTQYF | TRBJ2-3 | TRBV7-7 | TRBD2 | .
TGTGCCAGCAGCTCTCGGACAGGAGTCTCCTACAATGAGCAGTTCTTC | CASSSRTGVSYNEQFF | TRBJ2-1 | TRBV9 | TRBD1 | .
TGTGCCAGCAGCCTTGGACTAGCGGGAGAATACGAGCAGTACTTC | CASSLGLAGEYEQYF | TRBJ2-7 | TRBV11-2 | TRBD2 | many
TGTGCCAGCAGTGGGGGACAGGTTCCCGGGCAGCCCCAGCATTTT | CASSGGQVPGQPQHF | TRBJ1-5 | TRBV6-1 | TRBD1 | .
TGTGCCAGCAGCGGGGACAGGGGCCCCGGAGCTTTCTTT | CASSGDRGPGAFF | TRBJ1-1 | TRBV6-6 | TRBD1 | .
TGCGCCAGCAGCCTGCGGCCGGGACTCACGGCCAATGAGCAGTTCTTC | CASSLRPGLTANEQFF | TRBJ2-1 | TRBV5-1 | . | .
TGTGCCAGCAGCTTGGCGCCTTCAACTAATGAAAAACTGTTTTTT | CASSLAPSTNEKLFF | TRBJ1-4 | TRBV5-4 | . | .
TGCGCCAGCAGCTTGGCCTTGGGGGCCTCGAACACCGGGGAGCTGTTTTTT | CASSLALGASNTGELFF | TRBJ2-2 | TRBV5-1 | . | .
TGTGCCAGCAGTCCCAGCAAACTATATGGCTACACCTTC | CASSPSKLYGYTF | TRBJ1-2 | TRBV2 | . | .
TGCAGTGCTAGAGGCCCGCCGACTTTGCTAGGCTACACCTTC | CSARGPPTLLGYTF | TRBJ1-2 | TRBV20-1 | . | few
TGTGCCAGCATGATCAGGGGGCCGCTGAACACTGAAGCTTTCTTT | CASMIRGPLNTEAFF | TRBJ1-1 | TRBV7-8 | TRBD1 | few
TGCAGTGCTAGCTCAGCGGGAGGGCGATGGACCCGCTCCTACAATGAGCAGTTCTTC | CSASSAGGRWTRSYNEQFF | TRBJ2-1 | TRBV20-1 | TRBD2 | .
TGCGCCAGCAGCAGGTGGGAAACCTACGAGCAGTACTTC | CASSRWETYEQYF | TRBJ2-7 | TRBV5-1 | . | .
TGTGCCAGCAGCCCGGGGACTTTCAGTGAGCAGTTCTTC | CASSPGTFSEQFF | TRBJ2-1 | TRBV7-9 | . | .
TGTGCCAGCAGTTCCGGGACTCCTACCATCGAGCAGTACTTC | CASSSGTPTIEQYF | TRBJ2-7 | TRBV12-3/TRBV12-4 | . | .
TGTGCCAGCAGCTTAGGATGGATGGGCAATCAGCCCCAGCATTTT | CASSLGWMGNQPQHF | TRBJ1-5 | TRBV7-2 | . | .
TGTGCCAGCAGCCCAGGGGACAGGAGGAACTATGGCTACACCTTC | CASSPGDRRNYGYTF | TRBJ1-2 | TRBV7-9 | TRBD1 | .
TGTGCCAGCAGTTTACCTAGCGGGAGGGCCATTGTTTTCTCCCATGAGCAGTTCTTC | CASSLPSGRAIVFSHEQFF | TRBJ2-1 | TRBV28 | TRBD2 | .
TGTGCCACCAGTGATCCAGGGACGGATGGCTACACCTTC | CATSDPGTDGYTF | TRBJ1-2 | TRBV24-1 | . | .
TGTGCCAGCAGCCAAAGCGGGAGGTTTTACAATGAGCAGTTCTTC | CASSQSGRFYNEQFF | TRBJ2-1 | TRBV7-9 | TRBD2 | few
TGTGCCAGCAGCGCCGGGACAGGGGGCGGGGAGACCCAGTACTTC | CASSAGTGGGETQYF | TRBJ2-5 | TRBV7-3 | TRBD1 | .
TGCAGTGGGTCAACCCTTGGGCGCTTGGAACTGTTTTTT | CSGSTLGRLELFF | TRBJ1-4 | TRBV20-1 | . | .
TGCGCCAGCAGCTTGGTCGTCAATTACTACAATGAGCAGTTCTTC | CASSLVVNYYNEQFF | TRBJ2-1 | TRBV5-1 | . | .